The 6 T cell receptor beta chains reported below all come from one sample, sequenced in a study of tumor and adjacent non-tumor tissue in lung cancer. No cell sorting was done before RNA was extracted from the tissue. More than 3 cm separated this lung sample from the edge of the tumor. TCRbeta libraries were built with three rounds of nested PCR, modified from ARM-PCR. TCRdb ran MiXCR on the multiplex PCR reads and lists one entry per CDR3 protein. The sample shows about 110,000 distinct CDR3 sequences, 60% to 65% of them seen only once. Sequencing input: distant non-tumor lung tissue. These receptor sequences come from a man aged 55 to 70 with non-small cell lung cancer.

A remark on this clonotype: A junction end diverges from the germline sequence, so it may reflect a read error. The chain has TRBV5-1 and TRBJ1-6; D unclear. The V gene's germline CDR1 is SGHRS and CDR2 YFSETQ. This CDR3 region has 14 residues. The CDR3: CASSLGRNNSPIHF. The CDR3 nucleotides are TGCGCCAGCAGCTTGGGGAGGAATAATTCACCCATCCACTTT.

Of note for this clonotype: Just one base apart from a much larger clone, this may be a read error. The chain employs TRBV14 and TRBJ1-1, with D uncertain. The CDR3 length is 15 residues. CDR1 is SGHDN and CDR2 is FVKESK in the germline V gene. The CDR3 DNA sequence: TGTGCCAGCAGCCAAATCAGCGGAATGAAAACTGAAGCTTTCTTT. Amino acid sequence: CASSQISGMKTEAFF.

About this clonotype itself: Relative to the germline gene, one junction end is altered; a read error may explain this. V is TRBV13 and J is TRBJ1-4, with D unclear. CDR1 PRHDT and CDR2 FYEKMQ come from the germline V gene (reference sequence). The CDR3 has 14 amino acids. CDR3 region: CTSSLGHTHEKLYF. In nucleotides, the CDR3 is TGTACCAGCAGCTTAGGCCATACGCATGAAAAACTGTATTTT. The full variable domain, in which reference TRBV13 and TRBJ1-4 provide the parts outside the CDR3, is AAGVIQSPRHLIKEKRETATLKCYPIPRHDTVYWYQQGPGQDPQFLISFYEKMQSDKGSIPDRFSAQQFSDYHSELNMSSLELGDSALYFCTSSLGHTHEKLYFGSGTQLSVL.

Worth noting for this clonotype: The junction departs from the called germline gene at one end, perhaps through a read error. J is TRBJ2-7 and V is TRBV20-1; 9 bases agree with TRBD2. Germline V gene sequence: CDR1 DFQATT, CDR2 SNEGSKA (reference sequence). The CDR3 length is 15 residues. CDR3 bases: TGCAGAGCTAGAGGGGGCTTAGCGGGAGCGCGCGAGCAGTACTTC. It is translated as CRARGGLAGAREQYF.

This clonotype was detected a few times. A read error is possible here, since a much larger clone lies one base away. The chain joins TRBV12-3 or TRBV12-4 to TRBJ2-7; 7 bases map to TRBD2. Losses at the gene ends were 6 bases for V and 6 bases for J; bases not matched to a gene: 14. This CDR3 has 15 amino acids. CDR3 in amino acids: CASSPTRTGGGEQYF. The CDR3 DNA is TGTGCCAGCAGCCCAACGAGGACTGGCGGGGGCGAGCAGTACTTC.

Notes on this clonotype: A much larger clone sits a single nucleotide away, making a read error possible. The gene calls are TRBV11-2 and TRBJ1-2, with D perhaps TRBD1 (6 bases). Germline values: CDR1 SGHAT, CDR2 FQNNGV. Between the trimmed V and J ends, which lost 2 bases and 4 bases, there was a span of 20 bases. This CDR3 is 17 amino acids long. CDR3 bases: TGTGCCAGCAGCTTATTAACAGACCCGGACAGTAGCTATGGCTACACCTTC. It translates to CASSLLTDPDSSYGYTF.